The 2 T cell receptor beta chains presented below share a single source sample, sequenced in a study of T cell responses to AZD1222 COVID-19 vaccine. Sequencing used immunoSEQ multiplex PCR; TCRdb keeps in-frame clones, though not all of them. The data contain around 130,000 clones, 85% to 90% of them singletons. The sample in question was peripheral blood, obtained on day 0 of AZD1222 vaccination. Receptors were obtained from an adult in good health.

This chain connects TRBV4-1 to TRBJ1-4, with TRBD1 matching 7 bases. V lost 5 bases and J lost 6; bases outside the gene matches: 9. Germline CDR1 and CDR2: MGHRA and YSYEKL. CDR3 length equals 15 residues. CDR3 DNA sequence: TGCGCCAGCAGCGGACGACAGGGTTTGGATGAAAAACTGTTTTTT. Its protein product is CASSGRQGLDEKLFF.

In DNA, the CDR3 is TGTGCCAGCAGCGTCTCAGGGACTAACTATGGCTACACCTTC. It codes for CASSVSGTNYGYTF. The V gene is TRBV9, the J gene TRBJ1-2, with a tentative D call TRBD1 (5 bases). Germline CDR1 is SGDLS and CDR2 is YYNGEE. V shed 2 bases and J shed 0 bases, with 8 bases lying between them. The CDR3 covers 14 residues. The full variable domain, completed using reference TRBV9 and TRBJ1-2, is DSGVTQTPKHLITATGQRVTLRCSPRSGDLSVYWYQQSLDQGLQFLIQYYNGEERAKGNILERFSAQQFPDLHSELNLSSLELGDSALYFCASSVSGTNYGYTFGSGTRLTVV.